The rows below give T cell receptor beta chains drawn from one sample of a study of blood T cell repertoires in COVID-19. Clones were sequenced by immunoSEQ multiplex PCR, and TCRdb holds only the in-frame ones, with some missing. The repertoire holds about 250,000 clones, with about 86% as singletons. The sequenced sample consisted of peripheral blood. These receptors were collected from a man older than 75 with acute or convalescent COVID-19. The conserved cysteine and the conserved F or W are not part of the CDR3 here.

j_call v_call cdr3_aa
TRBJ1-2 TRBV6-5 ASSYTGRGGYT
TRBJ2-5 TRBV11-2 ASSVGGVHETQY
TRBJ2-7 TRBV2 ASSEAYGLSSYEQY
TRBJ1-2 TRBV6-7 ASNSQFFYGYT
TRBJ2-7 TRBV15 ATSRDRGSGYEQY
TRBJ1-3 TRBV6-2/TRBV6-3 ASSPWKAGSGNTIY
TRBJ2-7 TRBV7-8 ASSLAETYEQY
TRBJ1-2 TRBV9 ASSGRDRENYGYT
TRBJ2-7 TRBV5-1 ASSLGQNEQY
TRBJ2-7 TRBV7-8 ASSPRQGKYEQY
TRBJ1-6 TRBV7-7 ASSSIAGAQGSPLH
TRBJ2-6 TRBV5-1 ASSRDISGANVLT
TRBJ1-4 TRBV18 ASSPGLNEKLF
TRBJ2-2 TRBV2 ASSVRGTGELF
TRBJ1-2 TRBV7-9 ASSLGFSQGNGYT
TRBJ2-1 TRBV7-3 ASSLTTGAQHEQF
TRBJ1-3 TRBV5-1 ASSLAATGAGNTIY
TRBJ1-4 TRBV6-6 ASSPGTDNEKLF
TRBJ2-1 TRBV7-9 ASNLAGGGEQF
TRBJ2-7 TRBV28 ASESSYEQY
TRBJ2-2 TRBV6-1 ASSGHGTSGTRELF
TRBJ2-1 TRBV9 ASSAGTARDYNEQF
TRBJ2-7 TRBV7-2 ASSPPSSRQY
TRBJ1-1 TRBV4-1 ASSPDIGNTEAF
TRBJ1-3 TRBV10-3 AISPMGSGNTIY
TRBJ2-7 TRBV5-5 ASSVPGGEQY
TRBJ2-1 TRBV2 ASSGRRDNEQF
TRBJ1-3 TRBV7-2 ASSRDREITGNTIY
TRBJ2-7 TRBV5-6 ASSRNRQGVKEQY
TRBJ1-5 TRBV12-3/TRBV12-4 ASSGQINQPQH
TRBJ1-1 TRBV6-1 ASSEFGRAEAF
TRBJ2-3 TRBV29-1 SITRAGTQY
TRBJ2-5 TRBV6-5 ASRQTGVETQY
TRBJ2-3 TRBV7-9 ASSPDRGLTDTQY
TRBJ2-1 TRBV6-6 ASSYSGGEQF
TRBJ2-5 TRBV29-1 SVPTGGMETQY
TRBJ1-1 TRBV7-3 ASSFGFTGEAF
TRBJ2-7 TRBV25-1 ASSADRGPYEQY
TRBJ2-1 TRBV24-1 ATSALGQKGGQF
TRBJ2-1 TRBV10-3 AIRLNGRATGEQF
TRBJ2-3 TRBV11-1 ASSSGLAGDADTQY
TRBJ2-7 TRBV25-1 ASSEVGRGRGAVEQY
TRBJ1-2 TRBV6-5 ASSYGSYGYT
TRBJ1-6 TRBV4-1 ASSPQDTSSYNSPLH
TRBJ2-1 TRBV7-7 ASSMDRGSYNEQF
TRBJ2-5 TRBV7-9 ASTHGGPQETQY
TRBJ1-5 TRBV6-5 ASSNDRGSNQPQH
TRBJ2-3 TRBV2 ASSDLLSTDTQY
TRBJ1-5 TRBV6-5 ASGLNQPQH
TRBJ2-7 TRBV3-1/TRBV3-2 ASSPGGRYEQY
TRBJ2-1 TRBV7-9 ASSSRLAGGHNEQF
TRBJ2-7 TRBV6-5 ASTQTGGYEQY
TRBJ2-7 TRBV11-2 ASSNFGGAEDYEQY